These 6 T cell receptor beta chains share one sample of origin, sequenced in a study of OX40 agonist ivuxolimab in advanced cancers. Only in-frame clones appear in the TCRdb table, and some are missing; sequencing was by immunoSEQ multiplex PCR. The table lists about 40,000 clones, 88% of them singletons. This material consisted of CD4+ or CD8+ T cells sorted from blood, taken in a trial of the OX40 agonist ivuxolimab. These receptors were obtained from an adult with an advanced solid tumor such as melanoma, head and neck, liver or kidney cancer.

The CDR3, as DNA: TGTGCCAGCAGCTATTCGGGACTAGCGGGAGGGCCGGGTACGCAGTATTTT. It specifies CASSYSGLAGGPGTQYF. The chain combines TRBV28 with TRBJ2-3; 16 bases align to TRBD2. V dropped 6 bases and J dropped 8; count of bases not matched to a gene: 11. The length of the CDR3 is 17 residues. The V gene's germline CDR1 is MDHEN and CDR2 SYDVKM. Using reference TRBV28 and TRBJ2-3 for the parts outside the CDR3, the full variable domain is DVKVTQSSRYLVKRTGEKVFLECVQDMDHENMFWYRQDPGLGLRLIYFSYDVKMKEKGDIPEGYSVSREKKERFSLILESASTNQTSMYLCASSYSGLAGGPGTQYFGPGTRLTVL.

This sequence joins TRBV4-1 and TRBJ2-7; 9 nucleotides align to TRBD1. This CDR3 contains 16 residues. CDR1 and CDR2 (germline): MGHRA, YSYEKL. With 1 base clipped from V and 3 bases from J, the junction kept 7 bases outside the gene matches. The DNA of the CDR3 is TGCGCCAGCAGCCAAGCCCCGACAGGGGGTCACTACGAGCAGTACTTC. Translating it yields CASSQAPTGGHYEQYF.

About this clone: The junction does not match germline at one end; this may be a read error. This rearrangement joins TRBV13 to TRBJ2-7; no reliable D call. Germline V gene sequence: CDR1 PRHDT, CDR2 FYEKMQ (reference sequence). CDR3 length: 11 amino acids. CDR3 protein: CASSLGLSWHF. The CDR3 DNA reads as TGTGCCAGCAGCTTAGGTCTTAGTTGGCACTTC.

The chain uses TRBV7-5 and TRBJ2-5; the table's D call TRBD1 went unverified against the DNA. TRBV7-5 is annotated as a pseudogene. The CDR3 is 14 residues long. Here the CDR3 DNA reads TGTGCCAGAAGCTTAGGACAGGGTGGCGAGACCCAGTACTTC. Protein: CARSLGQGGETQYF.

CDR3 nucleotide sequence: TGTGCCAGCAGCTTAAACCAGAATATCCCTAGGACTGAAGCTTTCTTT. Its protein is CASSLNQNIPRTEAFF. The chain carries TRBV7-3 and TRBJ1-1; D is unresolved. The CDR3 spans 16 residues. Germline V lookup: CDR1 SGHTA, CDR2 FQGTGA. V lost 1 base and J 5 bases, leaving 17 bases between the germline ends.

This chain joins TRBV7-9 and TRBJ2-7; unclear D gene. The CDR3 spans 13 residues. Germline-derived CDR1 and CDR2 are SEHNR and FQNEAQ (reference sequence). The V and J ends lost 6 bases and 3 bases respectively, with 12 bases between them. CDR3 in DNA: TGTGCCAGCAGTGACGAAGTCCTCTACGAGCAGTACTTC. This gives the protein CASSDEVLYEQYF.